This T cell receptor (beta chain) was found in a study of cytomegalovirus exposure and HLA in healthy donors. CDR1 MDHEN and CDR2 SYDVKM come from the germline V gene. The V and J ends lost 5 bases and 2 bases respectively, with 8 bases between them. The CDR3 spans 13 residues. The PCR ran on 60 Vbeta and 13 Jbeta primers. Generated by immunoSEQ multiplex PCR, the TCRdb table keeps only in-frame clones and is missing some. The table has some 170,000 clones, 82% seen once; the top ten hold approximately 11%. Study observations and caveats: For most TCR beta V segments, an earlier analysis put the productive rate at about 87% or about 30% of the time.

To note about this clone: Its specificity is not known.

This TCR was recovered from a man aged 45 to 65 in good health and CMV-seropositive. The chain has TRBV28 and TRBJ2-3; possibly TRBD2 for D (6 bases). Sequenced material: PBMCs. The CDR3 here is CASSRDFTDTQYF. CDR3 sequence (DNA): TGTGCCAGCAGTCGGGACTTCACAGATACGCAGTATTTT. The full variable domain, with the rest looked up from reference TRBV28 and TRBJ2-3, is DVKVTQSSRYLVKRTGEKVFLECVQDMDHENMFWYRQDPGLGLRLIYFSYDVKMKEKGDIPEGYSVSREKKERFSLILESASTNQTSMYLCASSRDFTDTQYFGPGTRLTVL.